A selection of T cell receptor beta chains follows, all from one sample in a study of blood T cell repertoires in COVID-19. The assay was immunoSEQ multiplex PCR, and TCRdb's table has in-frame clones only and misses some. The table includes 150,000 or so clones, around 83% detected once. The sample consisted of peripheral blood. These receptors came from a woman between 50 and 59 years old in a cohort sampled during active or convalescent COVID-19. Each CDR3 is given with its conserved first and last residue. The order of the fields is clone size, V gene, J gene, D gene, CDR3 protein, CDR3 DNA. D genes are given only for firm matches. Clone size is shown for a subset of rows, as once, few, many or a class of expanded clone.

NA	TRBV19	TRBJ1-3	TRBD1	CASSRTGGGNTIYF	TGTGCCAGTAGTAGGACAGGAGGTGGAAACACCATATATTTT
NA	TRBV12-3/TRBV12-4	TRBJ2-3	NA	CASSFRDTQYF	TGTGCCAGCAGTTTCCGGGATACGCAGTATTTT
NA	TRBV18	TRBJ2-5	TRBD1	CASSPQTGIQETQYF	TGTGCCAGCTCACCACAGACAGGGATCCAAGAGACCCAGTACTTC
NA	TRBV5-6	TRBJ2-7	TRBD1	CASSRTGGGYEQYF	TGTGCCAGCAGTCGAACAGGGGGCGGGTACGAGCAGTACTTC
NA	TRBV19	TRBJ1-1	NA	CASRNARSTYSNTEAFF	TGTGCCAGTAGAAACGCCCGCTCCACGTACTCTAACACTGAAGCTTTCTTT
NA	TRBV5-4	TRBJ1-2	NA	CASSFGGQGYGYTF	TGTGCCAGCAGCTTCGGTGGGCAGGGCTATGGCTACACCTTC
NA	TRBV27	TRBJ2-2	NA	CASSSSAAGELFF	TGTGCCAGCAGTTCATCGGCGGCCGGGGAGCTGTTTTTT
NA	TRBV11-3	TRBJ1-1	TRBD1	CASSLVGDRREAFF	TGTGCCAGCAGCCTAGTTGGGGACAGGCGTGAAGCTTTCTTT
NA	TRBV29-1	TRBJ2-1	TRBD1	CSVQGAEYNEQFF	TGCAGCGTTCAGGGGGCGGAATACAATGAGCAGTTCTTC
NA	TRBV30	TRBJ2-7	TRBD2	CAWSVRAGGYEQYF	TGTGCCTGGAGTGTACGAGCGGGGGGGTACGAGCAGTACTTC
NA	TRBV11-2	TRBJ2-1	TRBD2	CASSSGGGGASDEQFF	TGTGCCAGCAGCTCCGGTGGCGGGGGGGCGTCGGATGAGCAGTTCTTC
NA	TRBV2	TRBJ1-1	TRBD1	CASSWDSEAFF	TGTGCCAGCAGTTGGGACAGTGAAGCTTTCTTT
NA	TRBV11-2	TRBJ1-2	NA	CASSLSDISHGYTF	TGTGCCAGCAGCTTATCGGACATATCCCATGGCTACACCTTC
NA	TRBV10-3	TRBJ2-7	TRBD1	CAMGRGQGVLEQYF	TGTGCCATGGGCCGTGGACAGGGGGTATTAGAGCAGTACTTC
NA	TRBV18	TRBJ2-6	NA	CASSHDTSGANVLTF	TGTGCCAGCTCACACGACACCTCTGGGGCCAACGTCCTGACTTTC
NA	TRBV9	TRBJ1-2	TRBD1	CASSAGQGGYGYTF	TGTGCCAGCAGCGCCGGACAGGGTGGCTATGGCTACACCTTC
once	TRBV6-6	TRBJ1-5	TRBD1	CASRPQGDSNQPQHF	TGTGCCAGCAGGCCACAGGGGGATAGCAATCAGCCCCAGCATTTT
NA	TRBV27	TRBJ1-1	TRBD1	CASSLRTGRYGNTEAFF	TGTGCCAGCAGTCTCCGGACAGGGAGGTATGGGAACACTGAAGCTTTCTTT
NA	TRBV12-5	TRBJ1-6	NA	CASGFGQGNSPLHF	TGTGCTAGTGGTTTCGGCCAGGGGAACTCACCCCTCCACTTT
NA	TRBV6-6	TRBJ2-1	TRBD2	CASSYGLAGGGEQFF	TGTGCCAGCAGTTACGGTCTAGCGGGGGGGGGTGAGCAGTTCTTC
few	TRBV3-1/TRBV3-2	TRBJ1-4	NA	CASSPKAGSFNEKLFF	TGTGCCAGCAGCCCCAAAGCTGGGAGTTTTAATGAAAAACTGTTTTTT
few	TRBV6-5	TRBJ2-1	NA	CASKVGVHNEQFF	TGTGCCAGCAAAGTGGGCGTCCACAATGAGCAGTTCTTC
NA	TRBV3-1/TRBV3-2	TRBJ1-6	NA	CASSKGTSYNSPLHF	TGTGCCAGCAGCAAAGGGACATCCTATAATTCACCCCTCCACTTT
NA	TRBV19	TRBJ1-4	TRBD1	CASSMGWDRVRKLFF	TGTGCCAGTAGTATGGGTTGGGACAGGGTGCGAAAACTGTTTTTT
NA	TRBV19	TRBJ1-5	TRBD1	CASSIRTGSSNQPQHF	TGTGCCAGTAGTATTAGGACAGGGAGTAGCAATCAGCCCCAGCATTTT
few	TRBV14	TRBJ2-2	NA	CASSPLRRANTGELFF	TGTGCCAGCAGCCCGTTAAGGAGGGCAAACACCGGGGAGCTGTTTTTT
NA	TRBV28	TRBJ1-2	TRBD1	CASSVQGRNGYTF	TGTGCCAGCAGTGTACAGGGGAGGAATGGCTACACCTTC
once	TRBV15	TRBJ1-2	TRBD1	CATSRDITGGGNYGYTF	TGTGCCACCAGCAGAGATATAACAGGGGGCGGCAACTATGGCTACACCTTC
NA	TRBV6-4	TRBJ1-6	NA	CASSVGANSPLHF	TGTGCCAGCAGTGTGGGAGCGAATTCACCCCTCCACTTT
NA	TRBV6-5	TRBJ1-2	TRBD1	CASSYGGQGLGYTF	TGTGCCAGCAGTTACGGGGGACAGGGCCTTGGCTACACCTTC
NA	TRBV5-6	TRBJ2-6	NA	CASSSLYSGANVLTF	TGTGCCAGCAGCTCACTCTACTCTGGGGCCAACGTCCTGACTTTC
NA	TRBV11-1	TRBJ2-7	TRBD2	CASSLRTSGGAEQYF	TGTGCCAGCAGCCTCCGGACTAGCGGGGGGGCTGAGCAGTACTTC
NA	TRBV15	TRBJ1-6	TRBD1	CATSRGTGFVDSPLHF	TGTGCCACCAGCAGGGGGACAGGGTTTGTGGATTCACCCCTCCACTTT
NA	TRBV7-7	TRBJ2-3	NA	CASSPGGLSTDTQYF	TGTGCTAGCAGCCCCGGCGGCCTTAGCACAGATACGCAGTATTTT
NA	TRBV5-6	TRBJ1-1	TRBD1	CASREGAVNTEAFF	TGTGCCAGCAGAGAGGGGGCCGTGAACACTGAAGCTTTCTTT
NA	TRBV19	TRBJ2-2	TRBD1	CASSAGTGGTGELFF	TGTGCCAGTAGTGCCGGGACAGGGGGAACCGGGGAGCTGTTTTTT
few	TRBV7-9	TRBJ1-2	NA	CASSLGAYGYTF	TGTGCCAGCAGCTTAGGCGCTTATGGCTACACCTTC
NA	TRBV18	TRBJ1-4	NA	CASSPAGGDLYEKLFF	TGTGCCAGCTCACCTGCGGGGGGCGACTTGTACGAAAAACTGTTTTTT
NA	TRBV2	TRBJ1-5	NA	CASSQTDSNQPQHF	TGTGCCAGCAGTCAGACAGATAGCAATCAGCCCCAGCATTTT
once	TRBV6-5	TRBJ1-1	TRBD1	CASFGTDPEAFF	TGTGCCAGTTTCGGGACAGACCCAGAAGCTTTCTTT
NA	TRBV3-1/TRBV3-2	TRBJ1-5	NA	CASSRRGGVQPQHF	TGTGCCAGCAGCCGCCGGGGGGGGGTCCAGCCCCAGCATTTT
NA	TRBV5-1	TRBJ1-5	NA	CASSIGTGEEWPQHF	TGCGCCAGCAGCATAGGAACAGGTGAGGAATGGCCCCAGCATTTT
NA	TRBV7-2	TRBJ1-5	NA	CASSLGDNTNQPQHF	TGTGCCAGCAGCTTAGGGGACAATACCAATCAGCCCCAGCATTTT
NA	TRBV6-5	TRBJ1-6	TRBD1	CASGRTGVYNSPLHF	TGTGCCAGCGGGCGAACAGGGGTGTATAATTCACCCCTCCACTTT
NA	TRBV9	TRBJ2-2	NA	CASSSGGWGSSTGELFF	TGTGCCAGCAGCTCCGGAGGGTGGGGGTCCTCCACCGGGGAGCTGTTTTTT